These T cell receptor beta chains were read from a single sample in a study of Ad26.COV2.S vaccination and SARS-CoV-2 variants. Here immunoSEQ multiplex PCR was the method, and the copy in TCRdb shows in-frame clones only, minus some. The sample carries under 150,000 clones, 86% recorded once. The sample in question was peripheral blood, obtained after recovery from COVID-19. These receptors were taken from a human donor who had recovered from COVID-19. The CDR3 runs from the conserved cysteine through the conserved F or W. D genes are given only for firm matches. For some rows the clone size is stated as once, few or many, or as a class when expanded; others skip it.

>TRBV4-3|NA|NA|TRBJ2-3
TGCGCCAGCAGCCAAGATCTAGCCCCCCGAGATACGCAGTATTTT
CASSQDLAPRDTQYF
>TRBV7-2|NA|NA|TRBJ1-3
TGTGCCAGCAGCCCCGTTTACTCTGGAAACACCATATATTTT
CASSPVYSGNTIYF
>TRBV5-1|NA|NA|TRBJ2-1
TGCGCCAGCAGCCCCGAGAGGACGGGTGAGCAGTTCTTC
CASSPERTGEQFF
>TRBV30|NA|NA|TRBJ1-1
TGTGCCTGGAGTGGAGCAGCAGGGACTGAAGCTTTCTTT
CAWSGAAGTEAFF
>TRBV9|NA|NA|TRBJ1-5
TGTGCCAGCAGCGTAGGGGAGTATAGCAATCAGCCCCAGCATTTT
CASSVGEYSNQPQHF
>TRBV29-1|NA|NA|TRBJ2-2
TGCGGGGGAAGGGCTAACACCGGGGAGCTGTTTTTT
CGGRANTGELFF
>TRBV18|NA|TRBD1|TRBJ1-3
TGTGCCAGCTCACCCTACTTACAGGGGATGGAGGACACCATATATTTT
CASSPYLQGMEDTIYF
>TRBV2|NA|NA|TRBJ2-5
TGTGCCAGCAGTGACGGGTATATGGGAGAGACCCAGTACTTC
CASSDGYMGETQYF
>TRBV24-1|NA|NA|TRBJ1-2
TGTGCCACCAGTGATGCTGGGGGCCGTGCTGGCTACACCTTC
CATSDAGGRAGYTF
>TRBV28|few|TRBD1|TRBJ2-7
TGTGCCAGCAGTTTTACTACACCCCGACAGGGGACCCTCTACGAGCAGTACTTC
CASSFTTPRQGTLYEQYF
>TRBV19|NA|NA|TRBJ1-5
TGTGCCAGTAGCTCCTCCAGGGGAGGTCAGCCCCAGCATTTT
CASSSSRGGQPQHF
>TRBV5-1|NA|NA|TRBJ2-7
TGCGCCAGCAGCTGGAGAGCAGAGACAGCAACCCACGAGCAGTACTTC
CASSWRAETATHEQYF
>TRBV28|once|NA|TRBJ1-1
TGTGCCAGCAGTTGGGAGGACACTGAAGCTTTCTTT
CASSWEDTEAFF
>TRBV5-6|NA|TRBD1|TRBJ1-2
TGTGCCAGCAGCTCCGGGACAGGGGTAGGCTACACCTTC
CASSSGTGVGYTF
>TRBV28|NA|NA|TRBJ2-2
TGTGCCAGCATTGCGGGCGCCCTACGCACCGGGGAGCTGTTTTTT
CASIAGALRTGELFF
>TRBV18|NA|TRBD1|TRBJ1-2
TGTGCCAGCTCACCATTGGACAGGGTAAACTATGGCTACACCTTC
CASSPLDRVNYGYTF
>TRBV6-6|NA|TRBD1|TRBJ1-1
TGTGCCAGCGGGGACAGGTCCACTGAAGCTTTCTTT
CASGDRSTEAFF
>TRBV24-1|NA|NA|TRBJ1-1
TGTGCCACCAAGGAAGGTCAGAACACTGAAGCTTTCTTT
CATKEGQNTEAFF
>TRBV24-1|NA|NA|TRBJ2-3
TGTGCCACCAGTCAGGGTCGGACAGATACGCAGTATTTT
CATSQGRTDTQYF
>TRBV11-2|few|NA|TRBJ1-1
TGTGCCAGCAGCTTAGAGAAGGGTATAGGAGCTTTCTTT
CASSLEKGIGAFF
>TRBV6-1|NA|NA|TRBJ2-1
TGTGCCAGCAGTGAAGGCGTTGTTAGGGACTCCTACAATGAGCAGTTCTTC
CASSEGVVRDSYNEQFF
>TRBV13|NA|NA|TRBJ2-7
TGTGCCAGCAGCTTAGGCCGTGGGAGGGAGCAGTACTTC
CASSLGRGREQYF
>TRBV3-1/TRBV3-2|few|NA|TRBJ2-7
TGTGCCAGCAGTCGAGGCAGGATGGGAGAGCAGTACTTC
CASSRGRMGEQYF
>TRBV28|NA|TRBD2|TRBJ2-3
TGTGCCAGCAGTCAGCGGGGGTCTAGCACAGATACGCAGTATTTT
CASSQRGSSTDTQYF
>TRBV7-6|NA|TRBD1|TRBJ2-6
TGTGCCAGCAGCTTGGAGACAGGGGGCGGTGGGGCCAACGTCCTGACTTTC
CASSLETGGGGANVLTF
>TRBV6-5|NA|TRBD2|TRBJ2-7
TGTGCCAGCAGTAGCGGGGGGAACTTCCGTTACGAGCAGTACTTC
CASSSGGNFRYEQYF
>TRBV14|NA|NA|TRBJ2-1
TGTGCCAGCAGCCAAGGGTTTAACAAACCTTACAATGAGCAGTTCTTC
CASSQGFNKPYNEQFF
>TRBV28|NA|NA|TRBJ1-3
TGTGCCAGCAGTTTAGGAGGGGCTGGAAACACCATATATTTT
CASSLGGAGNTIYF
>TRBV27|NA|NA|TRBJ2-5
TGTGCCAGCAGTTTACATCGGAGAGGCCTACAAGAGACCCAGTACTTC
CASSLHRRGLQETQYF
>TRBV5-1|NA|TRBD1|TRBJ2-2
TGCGCCAGCAGGGGACAGGGGCACACCGGGGAGCTGTTTTTT
CASRGQGHTGELFF
>TRBV12-3/TRBV12-4|few|NA|TRBJ1-2
TGTGCCAGCAGATCGATGTATGGCTACACCTTC
CASRSMYGYTF
>TRBV7-9|NA|NA|TRBJ2-3
TGTGCCAGCAGCTCCATGGCAGTTACGCAGTATTTT
CASSSMAVTQYF
>TRBV9|NA|NA|TRBJ1-4
TGTGCCAGCAGCGTACCGGAGGACGGCGAAAAACTGTTTTTT
CASSVPEDGEKLFF
>TRBV29-1|once|TRBD1|TRBJ2-1
TGCAGCGATGACTCGGGACAGACATACAATGAGCAGTTCTTC
CSDDSGQTYNEQFF
>TRBV7-9|NA|TRBD1|TRBJ2-7
TGTGCCAGCAGCTTGCGGACAGGGGGGAACGACGAGCAGTACTTC
CASSLRTGGNDEQYF
>TRBV6-2/TRBV6-3|NA|TRBD1|TRBJ1-5
TGTGCCAGCAGTCACGGGACAGGATATAGCAATCAGCCCCAGCATTTT
CASSHGTGYSNQPQHF
>TRBV5-1|NA|TRBD1|TRBJ1-1
TGCGCCAGCAGCTACCAGGACAGGGGGAAAGAAGAAGCTTTCTTT
CASSYQDRGKEEAFF
>TRBV11-2|NA|NA|TRBJ2-7
TGTGCCAGCAGCCCCAGAGAGACGTGGGAAAGACAGTACTTC
CASSPRETWERQYF
>TRBV9|NA|TRBD2|TRBJ2-2
TGTGCCAGCAGCGGACTAGCGGGACCCACCGGGGAGCTGTTTTTT
CASSGLAGPTGELFF
>TRBV11-2|few|NA|TRBJ2-3
TGTGCCAGCAGCTTAGCCCTGGTCTCGGGGAGTCTCATTGATACGCAGTATTTT
CASSLALVSGSLIDTQYF
>TRBV19|NA|TRBD1|TRBJ2-7
TGTGCCAGTAGTATCCCGGGACAGGGGGCCTACGAGCAGTACTTC
CASSIPGQGAYEQYF